The T cell receptor (beta chain) described here comes from a study of blood T cell repertoires in COVID-19. Looking at the study overall: PBMCs, B-cell-depleted T cells, or T cells were the source of the cDNA or gDNA that made up the material.

As originally analysed: Reference gene primer amplification yielded estimated nucleated cell counts. Here immunoSEQ multiplex PCR was the method, and the copy in TCRdb shows in-frame clones only, minus some. The V and J calls and clone size come from that table; D and trimming were worked out from the DNA. The sample holds about 54,000 clones, more than 75% seen once. The specimen was peripheral blood. The origin of this receptor is a man in his forties with active COVID-19.

The CDR3 DNA reads as TGCGCCAGCAGCTTGACAGGGGGGGACACTGAAGCTTTCTTT. This encodes CASSLTGGDTEAFF. V usage is TRBV5-1 and J usage is TRBJ1-1; 8 bases map to TRBD1. From germline, CDR1 is SGHRS and CDR2 YFSETQ. The V gene end was trimmed by 1 base and the J gene end by 3 bases; junction bases not matched to a gene: 2. The CDR3 extends over 14 amino acids.